This T cell receptor (beta chain) came from a study of neurological immune-mediated disorders. Study-level points and caveats: Falling below healthy controls, multiple sclerosis showed the least TCR clonal expansion, while HTLV-1-associated myelopathy showed the most. One related-CDR3 cluster, found by phylogenetic grouping, held repertoires of 18 of 34 multiple sclerosis patients and is a possible signature.

About this clonotype itself: Its antigen is still unknown.

The starting material, 2 million PBMCs stored at -80 C, gave rise to the unsorted libraries. The making of cDNA relied on 5'RACE with 10-nucleotide random UMIs. TCRdb re-analysed the 5' RACE reads in MiXCR, keeping a single row per CDR3 protein. The sample lists approximately 65,000 distinct CDR3 sequences, around 4% occurring once. Germline V gene data show CDR1 as MNHNS and CDR2 as SASEGT. This CDR3 comprises 15 residues. Deletions cut 1 base from V and 1 base from J, with 7 bases between. Sequencing was done on a sample of PBMCs. The chain joins TRBV6-1 to TRBJ1-4; the D is unclear. The sequence was collected from a man aged 45-65 years with multiple sclerosis. The CDR3 here is CASSEEVKTNEKLFF. CDR3 DNA sequence: TGTGCCAGCAGTGAAGAGGTCAAAACTAATGAAAAACTGTTTTTT.